The T cell receptor beta chain described here comes from a study of blood T cell repertoires in COVID-19. At the level of the study: Acute and convalescent COVID-19 samples came from the United States, Italy and Spain. From T cells, B-cell-depleted T cells, or PBMCs came the material, which was cDNA or gDNA.

Germline V gene lookup returns CDR1 WSHSY and CDR2 SAAADI. This CDR3 has 11 residues. V lost 3 bases and J lost 7, with 7 bases in between. In the study's own analysis: The assay estimated nucleated cells by amplifying reference gene primers. Clones were read by immunoSEQ multiplex PCR, and TCRdb kept only the in-frame ones, dropping some. That table is the source of V, J and clone size, and D and trimming were worked out from the DNA. The sample lists 130,000 or so clones; roughly 81% were seen once. This chain connects TRBV10-2 to TRBJ2-7; D unresolved. This clonotype originated in a human donor in a cohort sampled during active COVID-19. The sample comprised peripheral blood. The CDR3 region has the DNA TGCGCCAGCAGTGACCCCGGGGAGCAGTACTTC. Its translation is CASSDPGEQYF.